The source of this T cell receptor beta chain is a study of blood T cell repertoires in COVID-19 (dated by TCRdb to the early 2020s). Study-level background: The collaborator samples originated in the United States, Italy and Spain and spanned the acute and convalescent phases of COVID-19. Deeply sampled blood TCRbeta repertoires from subjects exposed to, actively infected with, or recovered from COVID-19 were included in the dataset. Samples came from the ongoing ImmuneRACE study (first 160 participants) plus 1,254 subjects from 6 global collaborators. The repertoires were released in a freely available public database intended as a resource for research on the immune response to SARS-CoV-2. HLA class I and class II types, where available, came from metadata supplied by the sample provider rather than from assay-based typing. The prospective study material was composed of cDNA or gDNA derived from T cells, B-cell-depleted T cells, or PBMCs. Sample metadata almost always included a de-identified subject ID, COVID-19 status, age in years and sex. Here is what the overall study found, with its caveats: The quantity of clinical and demographic metadata differed by source and by participant and was supplied without curation.

TCRbeta CDR3 regions were amplified from genomic DNA by means of the immunoSEQ Assay, a bias-controlled multiplex PCR. Processing in the source paper ran as follows. The number of nucleated cells in each sample was estimated by amplification of reference gene primers within the assay. To quantify the absolute abundance of each unique TCRbeta CDR3 rearrangement, sequence reads were collapsed and filtered. For each sample, productive Simpson clonality was calculated as the square root of Simpson's diversity index over productive rearrangements. This is the immuneACCESS table as TCRdb keeps it, with only in-frame sequences that have V and J called. A part of the clones is gone; compared with another copy, unresolved V genes explain less than half, and the rest is unexplained. The DNA was the basis for D and trimming; V, J and clone size are from that table. The sample data list around 60,000 clones, and roughly 84% of these were observed just once. 16% of the sample lies in the top ten.

Worth noting for this clone: Its antigen is currently not known. Base quality data are lacking; no much larger clone is found one base away.

V is pared back by 1 base and J by 4 bases, with 11 bases lying between the germline termini. CDR3 length: 14 amino acids, cysteine to phenylalanine. The read is trimmed to its CDR3 DNA, 42 bases read in frame from base 1. From a lookup of the germline V gene, CDR1 and CDR2 are SGHDN and FVKESK. At one collaborating source in Seattle, patients were enrolled during active infection and were followed longitudinally through the course of disease. The collaborating institutions used their own protocols to collect whole blood in K2EDTA tubes. For TCRbeta analysis, collaborator samples were shipped as frozen whole blood, as isolated PBMCs, or as DNA extracted from either sample type.

Sequencing was carried out using peripheral blood. The receptor's source is a man between 60 and 70 years old with COVID-19, enrolled during active disease. The chain links TRBV14 with TRBJ2-7; no confident D gene assignment can be made. The CDR3: CASSQGHKPYEQYF. The bases read TGTGCCAGCAGCCAAGGTCACAAACCATACGAGCAGTACTTC.